This T cell receptor beta chain stems from a study of T cell responses to AZD1222 COVID-19 vaccine. General study points: The study found vaccine-associated CD4 TCRs spanning spike, dominant at 160-218 and 743-854. Most donors were white British, females outnumbered males, and clonal diversity was possibly underestimated.

V lost 1 base and J lost 7; bases outside the gene matches: 2. Germline CDR1 is SNHLY and CDR2 is FYNNEI. The CDR3 has 13 amino acids. Worth noting for this clone: Its specificity is unknown.

The repertoire was sequenced with immunoSEQ multiplex PCR; TCRdb's copy has only in-frame clones and lacks some. The data contain 75,000 to 80,000 clones, almost 90% of them singletons. Second doses that came at about 4 or about 12 weeks were put together. V is TRBV2 and J is TRBJ1-2; 8 bases map to TRBD1. Specimen: peripheral blood, collected 28 days after the second AZD1222 dose. The receptor was derived from an adult who received the AZD1222 COVID-19 vaccine. In DNA form, the CDR3 reads TGTGCCAGCAGTGAAGTACAGGGGGGTGGCTACACCTTC. Translation gives CASSEVQGGGYTF. Full variable domain (remainder filled in from reference TRBV2 and TRBJ1-2): EPEVTQTPSHQVTQMGQEVILRCVPISNHLYFYWYRQILGQKVEFLVSFYNNEISEKSEIFDDQFSVERPDGSNFTLKIRSTKLEDSAMYFCASSEVQGGGYTFGSGTRLTVV.